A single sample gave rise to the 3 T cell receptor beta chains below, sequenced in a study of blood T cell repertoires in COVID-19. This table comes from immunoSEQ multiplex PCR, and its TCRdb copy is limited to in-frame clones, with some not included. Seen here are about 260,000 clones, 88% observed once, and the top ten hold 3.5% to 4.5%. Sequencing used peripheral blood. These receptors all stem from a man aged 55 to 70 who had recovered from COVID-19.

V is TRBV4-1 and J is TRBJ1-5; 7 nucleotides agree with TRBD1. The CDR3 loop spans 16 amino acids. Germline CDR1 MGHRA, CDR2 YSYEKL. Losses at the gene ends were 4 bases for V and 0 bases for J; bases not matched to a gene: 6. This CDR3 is CASSRDSPYSNQPQHF. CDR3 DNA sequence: TGCGCCAGCAGCCGGGACAGTCCCTATAGCAATCAGCCCCAGCATTTT.

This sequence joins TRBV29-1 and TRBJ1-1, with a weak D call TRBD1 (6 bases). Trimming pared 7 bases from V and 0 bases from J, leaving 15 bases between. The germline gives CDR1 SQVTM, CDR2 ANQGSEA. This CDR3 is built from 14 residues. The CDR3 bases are TGCAGCGCCGTACAGGGTGCACTGAACACTGAAGCTTTCTTT. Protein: CSAVQGALNTEAFF.

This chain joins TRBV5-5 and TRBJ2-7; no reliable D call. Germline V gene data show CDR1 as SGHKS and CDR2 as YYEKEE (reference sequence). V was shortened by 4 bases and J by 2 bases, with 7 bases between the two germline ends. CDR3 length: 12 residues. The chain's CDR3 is CASSGDTYEQYF. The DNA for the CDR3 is TGTGCCAGCAGCGGTGACACCTACGAGCAGTACTTC. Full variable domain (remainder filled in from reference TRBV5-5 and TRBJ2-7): DAGVTQSPTHLIKTRGQQVTLRCSPISGHKSVSWYQQVLGQGPQFIFQYYEKEERGRGNFPDRFSARQFPNYSSELNVNALLLGDSALYLCASSGDTYEQYFGPGTRLTVT.